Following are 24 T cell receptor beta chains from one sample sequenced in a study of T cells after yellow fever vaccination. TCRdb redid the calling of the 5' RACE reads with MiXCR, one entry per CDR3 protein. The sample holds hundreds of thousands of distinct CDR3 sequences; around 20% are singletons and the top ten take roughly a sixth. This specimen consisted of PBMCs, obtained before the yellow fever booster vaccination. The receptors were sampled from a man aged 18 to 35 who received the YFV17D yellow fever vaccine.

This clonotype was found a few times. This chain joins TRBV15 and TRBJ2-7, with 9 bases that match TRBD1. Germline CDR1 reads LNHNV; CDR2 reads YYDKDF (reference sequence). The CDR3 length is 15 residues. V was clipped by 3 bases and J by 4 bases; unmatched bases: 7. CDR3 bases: TGTGCCACCAGCAGTTACCTACAGGGGGCTTACGAGCAGTACTTC. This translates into CATSSYLQGAYEQYF.

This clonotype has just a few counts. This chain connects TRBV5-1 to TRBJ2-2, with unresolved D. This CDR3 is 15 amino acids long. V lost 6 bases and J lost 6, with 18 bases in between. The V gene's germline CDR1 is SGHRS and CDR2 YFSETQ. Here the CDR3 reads CASKVWQPLAGELFF. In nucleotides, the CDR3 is TGCGCCAGCAAAGTCTGGCAGCCGCTCGCCGGGGAGCTGTTTTTT. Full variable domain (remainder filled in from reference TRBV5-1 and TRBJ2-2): KAGVTQTPRYLIKTRGQQVTLSCSPISGHRSVSWYQQTPGQGLQFLFEYFSETQRNKGNFPGRFSGRQFSNSRSEMNVSTLELGDSALYLCASKVWQPLAGELFFGEGSRLTVL.

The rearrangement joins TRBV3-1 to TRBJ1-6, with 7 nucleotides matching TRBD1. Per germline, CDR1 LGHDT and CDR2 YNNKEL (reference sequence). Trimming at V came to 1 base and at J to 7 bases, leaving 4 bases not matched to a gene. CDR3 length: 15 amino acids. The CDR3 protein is CASSQVSGGNSPLHF. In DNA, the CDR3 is TGTGCCAGCAGCCAAGTGTCAGGGGGAAATTCACCCCTCCACTTT.

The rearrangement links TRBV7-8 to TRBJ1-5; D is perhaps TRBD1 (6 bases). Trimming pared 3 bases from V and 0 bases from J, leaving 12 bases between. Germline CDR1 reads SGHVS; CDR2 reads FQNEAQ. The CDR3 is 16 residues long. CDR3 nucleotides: TGTGCCAGCAGCTTGTTTCAGGGGACTAGCAATCAGCCCCAGCATTTT. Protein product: CASSLFQGTSNQPQHF. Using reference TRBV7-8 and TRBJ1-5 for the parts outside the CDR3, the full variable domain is GAGVSQSPRYKVAKRGQDVALRCDPISGHVSLFWYQQALGQGPEFLTYFQNEAQLDKSGLPSDRFFAERPEGSVSTLKIQRTQQEDSAVYLCASSLFQGTSNQPQHFGDGTRLSIL.

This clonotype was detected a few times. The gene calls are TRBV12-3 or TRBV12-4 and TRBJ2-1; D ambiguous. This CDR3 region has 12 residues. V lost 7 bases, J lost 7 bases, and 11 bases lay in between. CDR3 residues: CASTRVVNEQFF. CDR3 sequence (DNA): TGTGCCAGCACCCGGGTGGTGAATGAGCAGTTCTTC.

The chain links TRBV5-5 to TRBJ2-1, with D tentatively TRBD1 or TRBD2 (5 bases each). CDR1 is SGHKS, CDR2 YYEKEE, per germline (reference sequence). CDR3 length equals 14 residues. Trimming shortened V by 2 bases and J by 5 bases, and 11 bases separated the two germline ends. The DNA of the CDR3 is TGTGCCAGCAGCTTTAGGACGGGGCACAATGAGCAGTTCTTC. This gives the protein CASSFRTGHNEQFF.

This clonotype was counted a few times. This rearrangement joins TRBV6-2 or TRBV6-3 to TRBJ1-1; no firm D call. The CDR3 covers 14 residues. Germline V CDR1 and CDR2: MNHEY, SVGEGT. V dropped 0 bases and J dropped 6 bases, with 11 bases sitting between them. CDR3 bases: TGTGCCAGCAGTTACTCGGACCAGGAGGCTGAAGCTTTCTTT. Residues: CASSYSDQEAEAFF.

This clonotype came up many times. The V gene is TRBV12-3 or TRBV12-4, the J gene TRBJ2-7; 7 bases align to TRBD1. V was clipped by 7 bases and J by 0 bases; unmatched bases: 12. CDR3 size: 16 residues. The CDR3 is CASTFRGGSGSYEQYF. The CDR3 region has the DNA TGTGCCAGCACCTTCCGAGGGGGCTCGGGCTCCTACGAGCAGTACTTC.

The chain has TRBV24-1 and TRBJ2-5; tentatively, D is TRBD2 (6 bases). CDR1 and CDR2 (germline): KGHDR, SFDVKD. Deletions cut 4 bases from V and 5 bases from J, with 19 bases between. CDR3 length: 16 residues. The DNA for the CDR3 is TGTGCCACCAGTGAACCGGACTACCGGGGCGTGGAGACCCAGTACTTC. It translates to CATSEPDYRGVETQYF.

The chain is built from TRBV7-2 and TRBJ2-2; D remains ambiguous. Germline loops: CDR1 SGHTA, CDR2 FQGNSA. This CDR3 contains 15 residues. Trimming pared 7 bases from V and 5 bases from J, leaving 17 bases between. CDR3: CASTAAPGSTGELFF. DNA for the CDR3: TGTGCCAGCACCGCGGCTCCCGGATCAACCGGGGAGCTGTTTTTT.

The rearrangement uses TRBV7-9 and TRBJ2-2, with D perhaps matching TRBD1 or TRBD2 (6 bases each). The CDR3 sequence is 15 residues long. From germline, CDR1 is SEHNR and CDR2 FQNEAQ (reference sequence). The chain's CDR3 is CADRGPGDLAGELFF. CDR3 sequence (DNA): TGTGCAGACCGGGGGCCAGGGGACCTCGCCGGGGAGCTGTTTTTT.

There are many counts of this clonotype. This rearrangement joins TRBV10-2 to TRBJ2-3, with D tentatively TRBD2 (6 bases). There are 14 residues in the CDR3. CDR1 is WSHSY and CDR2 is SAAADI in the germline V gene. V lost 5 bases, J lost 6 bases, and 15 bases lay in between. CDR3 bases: TGCGCCAGCAGTACCCGCAGGGAGGAGGATACGCAGTATTTT. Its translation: CASSTRREEDTQYF.

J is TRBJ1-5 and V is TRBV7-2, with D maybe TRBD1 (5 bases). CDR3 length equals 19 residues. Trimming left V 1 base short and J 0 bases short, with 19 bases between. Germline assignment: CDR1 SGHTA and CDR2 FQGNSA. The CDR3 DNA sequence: TGTGCCAGCAGCTTAGATGGGGCAATCGGAAGGTATAGCAATCAGCCCCAGCATTTT. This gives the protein CASSLDGAIGRYSNQPQHF. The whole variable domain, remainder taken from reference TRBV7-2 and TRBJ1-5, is GAGVSQSPSNKVTEKGKDVELRCDPISGHTALYWYRQSLGQGLEFLIYFQGNSAPDKSGLPSDRFSAERTGGSVSTLTIQRTQQEDSAVYLCASSLDGAIGRYSNQPQHFGDGTRLSIL.

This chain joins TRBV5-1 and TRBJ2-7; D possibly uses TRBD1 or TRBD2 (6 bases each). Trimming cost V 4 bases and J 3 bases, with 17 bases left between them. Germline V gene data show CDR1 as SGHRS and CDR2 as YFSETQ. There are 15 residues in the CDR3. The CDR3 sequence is CASSRPGAESYEQYF. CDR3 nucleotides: TGCGCCAGCAGCCGGCCGGGGGCAGAGAGCTACGAGCAGTACTTC. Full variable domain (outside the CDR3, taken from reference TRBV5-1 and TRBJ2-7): KAGVTQTPRYLIKTRGQQVTLSCSPISGHRSVSWYQQTPGQGLQFLFEYFSETQRNKGNFPGRFSGRQFSNSRSEMNVSTLELGDSALYLCASSRPGAESYEQYFGPGTRLTVT.

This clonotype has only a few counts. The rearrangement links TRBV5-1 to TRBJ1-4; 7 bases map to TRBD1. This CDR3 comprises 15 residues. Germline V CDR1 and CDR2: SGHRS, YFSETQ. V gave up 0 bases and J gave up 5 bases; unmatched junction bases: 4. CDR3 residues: CASSLVTGLNEKLFF. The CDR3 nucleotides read TGCGCCAGCAGCTTGGTGACAGGGCTCAATGAAAAACTGTTTTTT.

The DNA for the CDR3 is TGCGCCAGCAGCTTGGGCCAGGGACGGGGCCGTGGCTACACCTTC. Encoded protein: CASSLGQGRGRGYTF. The chain combines TRBV5-1 with TRBJ1-2; TRBD1 is a possible D gene (5 bases). In germline, CDR1 is SGHRS, CDR2 YFSETQ. This CDR3 spans 15 amino acids. V gave up 0 bases and J gave up 7 bases, with 16 bases separating them.

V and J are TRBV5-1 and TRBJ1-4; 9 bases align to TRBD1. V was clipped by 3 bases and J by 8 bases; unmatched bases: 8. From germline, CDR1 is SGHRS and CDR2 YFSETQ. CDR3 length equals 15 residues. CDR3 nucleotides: TGCGCCAGCAGCTCCGCCGGGACAGGGATGGAAAAACTGTTTTTT. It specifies CASSSAGTGMEKLFF.

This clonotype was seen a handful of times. The CDR3: CASVRSFQDEQFF. CDR3 sequence (DNA): TGTGCCAGCGTTCGGTCGTTCCAGGATGAGCAGTTCTTC. The genes are TRBV25-1 and TRBJ2-1; D is ambiguous. The germline V gene has CDR1 MGHDK and CDR2 SYGVNS. The CDR3 spans 13 residues. V lost 8 bases, J lost 8 bases, and 16 bases lay in between.

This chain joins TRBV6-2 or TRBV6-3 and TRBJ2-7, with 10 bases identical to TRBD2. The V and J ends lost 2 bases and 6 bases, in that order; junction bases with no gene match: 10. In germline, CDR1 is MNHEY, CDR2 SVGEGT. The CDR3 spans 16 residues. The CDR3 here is CASSYAAGTSVVEQYV. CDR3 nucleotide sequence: TGTGCCAGCAGTTACGCCGCCGGGACTAGCGTCGTCGAGCAGTACGTC.

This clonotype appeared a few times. The CDR3 DNA is TGTGCCACCAGCAGAGCGCTAGGGCAAAATTCACCCCTCCACTTT. Its protein is CATSRALGQNSPLHF. The rearrangement uses TRBV15 and TRBJ1-6; D is undetermined. CDR1 and CDR2 (germline): LNHNV, YYDKDF (reference sequence). This CDR3 has 15 amino acids. Trimming cost V 1 base and J 7 bases, with 11 bases left between them.

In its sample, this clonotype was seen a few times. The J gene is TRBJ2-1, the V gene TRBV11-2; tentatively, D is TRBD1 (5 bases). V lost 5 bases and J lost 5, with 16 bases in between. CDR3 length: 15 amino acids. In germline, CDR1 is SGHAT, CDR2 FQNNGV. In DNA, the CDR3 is TGTGCCAGCAGCCTGTTGATTGGGGCCCACAATGAGCAGTTCTTC. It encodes CASSLLIGAHNEQFF.

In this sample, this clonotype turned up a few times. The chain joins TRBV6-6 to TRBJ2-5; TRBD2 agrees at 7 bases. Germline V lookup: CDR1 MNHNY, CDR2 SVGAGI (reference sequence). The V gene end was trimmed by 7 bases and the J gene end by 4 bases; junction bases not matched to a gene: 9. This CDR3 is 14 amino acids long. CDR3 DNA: TGTGCCAGCACATCCCCGGGGGAGGGAGAGACCCAGTACTTC. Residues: CASTSPGEGETQYF.

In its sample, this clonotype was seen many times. The DNA for the CDR3 is TGTGCCAGCAGCCCGTCAGGGTGGGACACTGAAGCTTTCTTT. This encodes CASSPSGWDTEAFF. V usage is TRBV7-2 and J usage is TRBJ1-1; tentatively, D is TRBD1 (5 bases). The germline CDR1 and CDR2 sequences are SGHTA and FQGNSA. This CDR3 spans 14 amino acids. The V and J ends lost 5 bases and 3 bases respectively, with 13 bases between them.

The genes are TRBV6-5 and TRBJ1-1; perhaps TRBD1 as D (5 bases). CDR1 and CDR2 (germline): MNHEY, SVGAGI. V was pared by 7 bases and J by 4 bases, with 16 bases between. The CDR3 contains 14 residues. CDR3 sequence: CASIPPPGGTEAFF. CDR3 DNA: TGTGCCAGCATTCCTCCCCCGGGGGGCACTGAAGCTTTCTTT.